The clone carrying this T cell receptor beta chain was picked up a small number of times. Its target is not known. This CDR3 is also generated by other DNA sequences in the sample. The PCR used 60 Vbeta and 13 Jbeta primers. Original processing notes: The count from a later analysis was some 80 million unique TCR beta chains, 9.5 million to 13 million of them shared. The method was immunoSEQ multiplex PCR; TCRdb's version includes in-frame clones alone and lacks a portion of them. The V and J calls and clone size were taken over from that table, and D and trimming were inferred from the DNA. The table shows 75,000 to 90,000 clones, with approximately 79% occurring only once. The data are from a study of cytomegalovirus exposure and HLA in healthy donors. Regarding the study as a whole: 16,951 TCR beta sequences were associated with HLA alleles at 0.05 false discovery rate in a later analysis. It was taken for granted in presence/absence analyses that sequencing depth across donors was roughly uniform. Reports showed the classifier diagnosing cytomegalovirus status with high specificity and sensitivity.

This CDR3 spans 15 amino acids. Germline V gives CDR1 SGHRS, CDR2 YFSETQ. Trimming cost V 3 bases and J 5 bases; bases outside gene matches: 6. This receptor was obtained from a human donor in good health. The sequenced sample consisted of PBMCs. This chain uses TRBV5-1 with TRBJ2-7; TRBD1 aligns across 12 bases. The CDR3 DNA reads TGCGCCAGCAGCTCTACGGGACAGGGGGCCCACGAGCAGTACTTC. It specifies CASSSTGQGAHEQYF.